These 29 T cell receptor beta chains were sequenced from one sample in a study of blood T cell repertoires in COVID-19. The data were produced by immunoSEQ multiplex PCR, yet TCRdb's version contains in-frame clones alone and is incomplete. The profile shows roughly 340,000 clones, 80% to 90% of them singletons. Sequences were obtained from PBMCs or T cells enriched from blood (not recorded which). The source is a man aged 18 to 30 who had recovered from COVID-19.

The rearrangement uses TRBV28 and TRBJ2-5, with TRBD2 matching over 8 bases. Matching the DNA end better, TRBJ2-7 makes the J call doubtful. The CDR3 consists of 14 residues. Looked up from germline, CDR1 is MDHEN and CDR2 is SYDVKM. The CDR3 coding sequence is TGTGCCAGCAGGAAAAGCGGGAGCAGTTACGAGCAGTACTTC. Its translation: CASRKSGSSYEQYF.

The chain has TRBV28 and TRBJ1-6; 7 bases match TRBD1. The CDR3 length is 16 residues. V lost 5 bases, J lost 5 bases, and 9 bases stayed unmatched. Germline loops: CDR1 MDHEN, CDR2 SYDVKM. The CDR3 spells CASSPMDRSDNSPLHF. The CDR3 DNA reads as TGTGCCAGCAGTCCTATGGACAGGTCTGATAATTCACCCCTCCACTTT.

This clone was observed once. The chain has TRBV7-2 and TRBJ2-3; TRBD2 matches 10 bases. The germline V gene encodes CDR1 SGHTA and CDR2 FQGNSA. The CDR3 extends over 15 amino acids. V dropped 7 bases and J dropped 6; count of bases not matched to a gene: 10. The CDR3 protein is CASTFSGRPEDTQYF. As DNA, the CDR3 is TGTGCCAGCACCTTTAGCGGGAGGCCGGAGGATACGCAGTATTTT.

The V call is TRBV28, the J call TRBJ1-4, with 7 nucleotides matching TRBD1. Trimming cost V 5 bases and J 4 bases; bases outside gene matches: 7. CDR1 MDHEN and CDR2 SYDVKM come from the germline V gene. The CDR3 loop spans 15 amino acids. CDR3: CASSQDRALNEKLFF. The CDR3 DNA is TGTGCCAGCAGTCAAGACAGGGCTCTTAATGAAAAACTGTTTTTT.

This chain connects TRBV4-1 to TRBJ1-5, with 7 bases aligning to TRBD1. The CDR3 has 15 residues. J was trimmed by 5 bases and V by 3 bases; bases with no gene match: 7. Germline assignment: CDR1 MGHRA and CDR2 YSYEKL. The CDR3 bases are TGCGCCAGCAGCCACGAGGGGGCCATGGATCAGCCCCAGCATTTT. It encodes CASSHEGAMDQPQHF.

V and J are TRBV4-1 and TRBJ2-1; possible D gene TRBD1, 5 bases. The germline V and J ends were trimmed by 0 bases and 3 bases, with 9 bases remaining between them. Per the germline V gene, CDR1 is MGHRA and CDR2 is YSYEKL. CDR3 size: 15 residues. Here the CDR3 reads CASSQDGQGYNEQFF. Written as DNA, the CDR3 is TGCGCCAGCAGCCAAGATGGTCAGGGCTACAATGAGCAGTTCTTC.

This chain links TRBV2 with TRBJ2-7; 8 bases align to TRBD1. The CDR3 contains 16 residues. Germline CDR1 SNHLY, CDR2 FYNNEI. The V and J ends lost 8 bases and 2 bases, in that order; junction bases with no gene match: 14. DNA for the CDR3: TGTGCCAGCGGCGGGACAGGTGGGTTGTTAACCTACGAGCAGTACTTC. The encoded protein is CASGGTGGLLTYEQYF.

This chain joins TRBV5-1 and TRBJ1-1; D ambiguous. The CDR3 extends over 14 amino acids. V was shortened by 2 bases and J by 4 bases, with 12 bases between the two germline ends. The germline V gene encodes CDR1 SGHRS and CDR2 YFSETQ. In nucleotides, the CDR3 is TGCGCCAGCAGCTTCCTTGTGGCAGGCACTGAAGCTTTCTTT. This encodes CASSFLVAGTEAFF.

This chain links TRBV28 with TRBJ2-7; 10 bases agree with TRBD2. The CDR3 runs to 15 residues. The germline V gene encodes CDR1 MDHEN and CDR2 SYDVKM. The trim removed 7 bases at V and 3 bases at J, leaving 9 bases unmatched. This CDR3 reads CASTQSGRADYEQYF. The CDR3, as DNA: TGTGCCAGCACTCAAAGCGGGAGGGCCGACTACGAGCAGTACTTC.

The V call is TRBV18, the J call TRBJ2-2, with 10 bases lining up with TRBD1. The CDR3 runs to 17 residues. Germline V gene sequence: CDR1 KGHSH, CDR2 LQKENI. The V and J ends lost 2 bases and 3 bases, in that order; junction bases with no gene match: 6. The CDR3 DNA reads as TGTGCCAGCTCACCATTCGACAGGGGGCCTTACACCGGGGAGCTGTTTTTT. Its translation is CASSPFDRGPYTGELFF.

The chain recombines TRBV18 with TRBJ2-5; the D is unclear. Germline V lookup: CDR1 KGHSH, CDR2 LQKENI. The length of the CDR3 is 12 residues. V lost 0 bases and J 7 bases, leaving 6 bases between the germline ends. CDR3 amino acids: CASSPPMATQYF. The CDR3 coding sequence is TGTGCCAGCTCACCACCGATGGCGACCCAGTACTTC.

The sample holds a few counts of this clone. This rearrangement joins TRBV7-8 to TRBJ1-1; D possibly corresponds to TRBD1 (6 bases). The CDR3 contains 16 residues. The V gene lost 4 bases and the J gene lost 3 bases, with 18 bases spanning the gap. CDR1 is SGHVS and CDR2 is FQNEAQ in the germline V gene. The CDR3 loop reads CASSSQGMNSDTEAFF. CDR3 nucleotides: TGTGCCAGCAGCTCACAGGGTATGAATTCGGACACTGAAGCTTTCTTT.

The chain couples TRBV4-1 to TRBJ2-5; no firm D call. Trimming left V 2 bases short and J 4 bases short, with 8 bases between. Germline V lookup: CDR1 MGHRA, CDR2 YSYEKL. The CDR3 runs 13 residues. The CDR3 is CASSQLVLETQYF. CDR3 bases: TGCGCCAGCAGCCAACTAGTTCTAGAGACCCAGTACTTC.

The genes are TRBV18 and TRBJ1-1; 10 bases are a match to TRBD1. CDR3 length: 15 residues. V dropped 5 bases and J dropped 3; count of bases not matched to a gene: 6. In germline, CDR1 is KGHSH, CDR2 LQKENI. DNA for the CDR3: TGTGCCAGCTCAGTCACCGGGACAGGGGACACTGAAGCTTTCTTT. Translating gives CASSVTGTGDTEAFF.

This clone was counted once. The chain recombines TRBV10-3 with TRBJ1-3; D is perhaps TRBD1 (5 bases). There are 13 residues in the CDR3. Germline V CDR1 and CDR2: ENHRY, SYGVKD. The germline V and J ends were trimmed by 7 bases and 2 bases, with 9 bases remaining between them. In nucleotides, the CDR3 is TGTGCCATCACAAGGGGAACTGGAAACACCATATATTTT. This codes for CAITRGTGNTIYF.

V and J are TRBV7-3 and TRBJ1-2, with D possibly matching TRBD1 (5 bases). The V gene's germline CDR1 is SGHTA and CDR2 FQGTGA. The CDR3 extends over 14 amino acids. Deletions cut 5 bases from V and 2 bases from J, with 12 bases between. The CDR3 DNA reads TGTGCCAGCAGCCCCGGGACTGAGAACTATGGCTACACCTTC. Residues: CASSPGTENYGYTF.

The chain uses TRBV5-1 and TRBJ2-1, with unresolved D. CDR1 and CDR2 from the germline V gene are SGHRS and YFSETQ. V shed 0 bases and J shed 3 bases, with 10 bases lying between them. The CDR3 consists of 15 residues. CDR3 residues: CASSLAARYYNEQFF. CDR3 DNA: TGCGCCAGCAGCTTGGCCGCCAGATACTACAATGAGCAGTTCTTC.

The rearrangement links TRBV7-9 to TRBJ2-3; TRBD1 matches at 7 bases. CDR1 is SEHNR, CDR2 FQNEAQ, per germline (reference sequence). V shed 2 bases, J shed 4 bases, and the junction held 9 bases outside the gene matches. This CDR3 is 16 amino acids long. This chain's CDR3 is CASSLSPTGMADTQYF. CDR3 sequence (DNA): TGTGCCAGCAGCTTATCCCCGACAGGGATGGCAGATACGCAGTATTTT. The entire variable domain, with the rest obtained from reference TRBV7-9 and TRBJ2-3, is as follows: DTGVSQNPRHKITKRGQNVTFRCDPISEHNRLYWYRQTLGQGPEFLTYFQNEAQLEKSRLLSDRFSAERPKGSFSTLEIQRTEQGDSAMYLCASSLSPTGMADTQYFGPGTRLTVL.

The V and J genes are TRBV6-5 and TRBJ1-1; D may be TRBD1 (6 bases). Trimming removed 2 bases from V and 6 bases from J, with 13 bases in between. CDR1 is MNHEY, CDR2 SVGAGI, per germline. The CDR3 runs to 14 residues. The CDR3 DNA reads as TGTGCCAGCAGTTACGACGGGGGGGCCCCTGAAGCTTTCTTT. This codes for CASSYDGGAPEAFF.

The V and J genes are TRBV11-1 and TRBJ2-7, with TRBD1 matching 7 bases. V lost 5 bases to trimming and J lost 2 bases; unmatched junction nucleotides: 3. CDR1 SGHAT and CDR2 FQDESV come from the germline V gene (reference sequence). This CDR3 contains 13 residues. CDR3 nucleotide sequence: TGTGCCAGCAGCACGGGACAGACCTACGAGCAGTACTTC. Translating it yields CASSTGQTYEQYF.

The rearrangement links TRBV3-1 (or the pseudogene TRBV3-2) to TRBJ1-1; 7 bases are a match to TRBD1. Germline values: CDR1 LGHDT, CDR2 YNNKEL (reference sequence). The CDR3 contains 14 residues. V was pared by 3 bases and J by 4 bases, with 5 bases of the junction left unmatched. The CDR3 DNA is TGTGCCAGCAGCCAGGGTTCAGGGGGCACTGAAGCTTTCTTT. Translated, it gives CASSQGSGGTEAFF.

The gene calls are TRBV7-3 and TRBJ2-2; 7 bases match TRBD1. The V gene end was trimmed by 5 bases and the J gene end by 7 bases; junction bases not matched to a gene: 19. The CDR3 extends over 18 amino acids. From germline, CDR1 is SGHTA and CDR2 FQGTGA. For the CDR3, the DNA is TGTGCCAGCAGCCCATATAAAAGATTGGGACAGACAAACGGGGAGCTGTTTTTT. Its translation is CASSPYKRLGQTNGELFF.

The gene calls are TRBV21-1 and TRBJ2-4; the table assigns TRBD1, which was not confirmed against the DNA. TRBV21-1 is described as a pseudogene. The CDR3 contains 21 residues. In DNA, the CDR3 is TGTGCCAGCAGGGACAAAGAGGGACAGGGAAGGGAGCGGGCAGCCAAAAACATTCAGTACTTC. Its translation: CASRDKEGQGRERAAKNIQYF.

The CDR3 DNA follows: TGTGCCAGCAGCCCTCCGGGACTAGCGGGAGACGAGCAGTACTTC. Translated, it gives CASSPPGLAGDEQYF. The chain couples TRBV9 to TRBJ2-7; 14 nucleotides match TRBD2. Unmatched junction bases numbered 5, after V lost 4 bases and J lost 5 bases. Germline CDR1 SGDLS, CDR2 YYNGEE. The CDR3 sequence is 15 residues long.

The V call is TRBV18, the J call TRBJ1-5; unclear D gene. CDR1 KGHSH and CDR2 LQKENI come from the germline V gene. The CDR3 has 16 residues. V was pared by 1 base and J by 7 bases, with 17 bases between. CDR3 nucleotides: TGTGCCAGCTCACCACGAATAGGTGAAGTCGGGCAGCCCCAGCATTTT. This gives the protein CASSPRIGEVGQPQHF.

The rearrangement joins TRBV18 to TRBJ2-2, with 8 bases aligning to TRBD1. The V gene end was trimmed by 6 bases and the J gene end by 5 bases; junction bases not matched to a gene: 8. Germline V gene lookup returns CDR1 KGHSH and CDR2 LQKENI. The CDR3 is 15 residues long. The CDR3 is CASSFGQGLTGELFF. The CDR3 bases are TGTGCCAGCTCGTTTGGACAGGGCTTGACCGGGGAGCTGTTTTTT.

The V and J genes are TRBV2 and TRBJ2-5; TRBD2 aligns across 8 bases. This CDR3 contains 15 residues. With 4 bases clipped from V and 4 bases from J, the junction kept 8 bases outside the gene matches. The germline CDR1 and CDR2 sequences are SNHLY and FYNNEI. This CDR3 reads CASSVSAGGGETQYF. CDR3 nucleotides: TGTGCCAGCAGTGTATCCGCGGGGGGTGGAGAGACCCAGTACTTC.

V gene TRBV18 combines with J gene TRBJ2-7; 12 bases are shared with TRBD1. Germline-derived CDR1 and CDR2 are KGHSH and LQKENI. Trimming took 5 bases from V and 0 from J; bases not matched to a gene: 2. The CDR3 is 15 amino acids. DNA of the CDR3: TGTGCCAGCTCAGAGGGACAGGGGGCCTCCTACGAGCAGTACTTC. Its translation is CASSEGQGASYEQYF.

The chain joins TRBV7-3 to TRBJ2-1; 8 nucleotides agree with TRBD1. V lost 3 bases and J lost 2; bases outside the gene matches: 3. CDR1 SGHTA and CDR2 FQGTGA come from the germline V gene. The CDR3 is 15 residues long. The CDR3 is CASSFGQGPYNEQFF. The CDR3 nucleotides read TGTGCCAGCAGCTTCGGACAGGGCCCCTACAATGAGCAGTTCTTC.